The clone carrying this T cell receptor (beta chain) has only a few counts. Antigen specificity is unknown. Unique molecular identifiers featured in how the TCRbeta library was prepared. Using its own MiXCR run on the PCR reads, TCRdb lists one record per CDR3 protein. The sample includes fewer than 750,000 distinct CDR3 sequences, roughly 24% of them seen just once. This entry comes from a study of T-cell reconstitution after alpha-beta-depleted transplantation in children. Points from the study as a whole: Several hundred expanded graft clones reportedly supplied alpha-beta T cells about two months after transplant. Counts and diversity of T cells one year after transplant came mostly from newly produced T cells. Surviving recipient T cells and intrathymic progenitors accounted for some patients' high TCRbeta diversity at day 60.

The sample in question was PBMCs, mostly from graft donor cells, obtained 360 days after TCRalphabeta/CD19-depleted stem cell transplant. The receptor was isolated from a boy under three years old who had a stem cell transplant for acute myeloid leukemia, so the T cells may come from the graft donor.

The CDR3 region is CASSMTNYNEQFF. DNA of the CDR3: TGTGCCAGCAGTATGACTAACTACAATGAGCAGTTCTTC. The chain has TRBV27 and TRBJ2-1; D is perhaps TRBD2 (5 bases). The CDR3 extends over 13 amino acids. The V end was cut by 5 bases, the J end by 3 bases, with 8 bases between. Per germline, CDR1 MNHEY and CDR2 SMNVEV (reference sequence).